Sequencing of this T cell receptor beta chain was carried out in a study of tumor and adjacent non-tumor tissue in lung cancer. About the study: The patients, around 11 men and 5 women, were 31 to 76 with stage I to III disease. About 4.17 million productive TCRbeta reads were obtained per sample on average.

RNA was extracted from bulk tissue without any cell sorting. The normal lung tissue was taken more than 3 cm from the tumor edge. Donors were chemotherapy-naive, newly diagnosed lung cancer surgical patients in China, August–November 2014. The CDR3 runs 15 residues. Trimming took 6 bases from V and 2 from J; bases not matched to a gene: 4. CDR1 MDHEN and CDR2 SYDVKM come from the germline V gene. A modified ARM-PCR protocol with three rounds of nested PCR amplified TCRbeta. Each CDR3 protein is one row after TCRdb ran MiXCR on the multiplex PCR reads. This sample has tens of thousands of distinct CDR3 sequences; 55% to 70% occur once, and the top ten carry 25% to 35%.

The V call is TRBV28, the J call TRBJ2-1; 10 bases line up with TRBD2. The specimen was distant non-tumor lung tissue. The source of this sequence is a woman in her 50s with non-small cell lung cancer. CDR3 DNA: TGTGCCAGCAGATCTAGCGGGGGCACCTACAATGAGCAGTTCTTC. Protein product: CASRSSGGTYNEQFF. Together with reference TRBV28 and TRBJ2-1, the CDR3 gives the full variable domain: DVKVTQSSRYLVKRTGEKVFLECVQDMDHENMFWYRQDPGLGLRLIYFSYDVKMKEKGDIPEGYSVSREKKERFSLILESASTNQTSMYLCASRSSGGTYNEQFFGPGTRLTVL.